Listed here are 20 T cell receptor beta chains from one sample, sequenced in a study of blood T cell repertoires in COVID-19. Only in-frame clones appear in the TCRdb table, and some are missing; sequencing was by immunoSEQ multiplex PCR. The sample gives fewer than 120,000 clones, approximately 90% of which show up once; approximately 3.4% is in the top ten. Source material: peripheral blood. The receptors were sampled from a woman aged 45 to 65 with acute or convalescent COVID-19.

Worth noting for this clone: This sample also contains other DNA sequences that code for the same CDR3. The chain employs TRBV7-8 and TRBJ2-5; D is ambiguous. CDR1 is SGHVS, CDR2 FQNEAQ, per germline. The ends were cut back, 5 bases at V and 2 bases at J, with 6 bases in the middle. There are 12 residues in the CDR3. The CDR3 region is CASSPYQETQYF. The CDR3 coding sequence is TGTGCCAGCAGCCCCTATCAAGAGACCCAGTACTTC.

This clone has a handful of counts. The chain joins TRBV5-1 to TRBJ1-4, with D unclear. Germline lookup yields CDR1 SGHRS and CDR2 YFSETQ. Trimming left V 0 bases short and J 7 bases short, with 4 bases between. CDR3 length equals 12 residues. This CDR3 reads CASSLVGEKLFF. The CDR3 DNA follows: TGCGCCAGCAGCTTGGTCGGTGAAAAACTGTTTTTT.

The rearrangement uses TRBV19 and TRBJ2-7, with D maybe TRBD2 (5 bases). Trimming took off 3 bases at V and 4 bases at J, with 10 bases between the two ends. Germline V CDR1 and CDR2: LNHDA, SQIVND (reference sequence). This CDR3 has 13 amino acids. In DNA, the CDR3 is TGTGCCAGTAGTATCACGTGGGAGTACGAGCAGTACTTC. This sequence encodes CASSITWEYEQYF.

This clone was found a few times. The genes are TRBV21-1 and TRBJ2-1; the D segment call TRBD2 is taken from the table without a DNA check. TRBV21-1 is a pseudogene. This CDR3 spans 14 amino acids. CDR3 amino acids: CASSSVVGTSEQFF. Written as DNA, the CDR3 is TGTGCCAGCAGCTCGGTGGTCGGGACTAGTGAGCAGTTCTTC.

The rearrangement links TRBV29-1 to TRBJ2-1; 8 nucleotides match TRBD2. J lost 1 base, V lost 6 bases, and 8 bases had no gene match. This CDR3 has 15 residues. CDR1 is SQVTM and CDR2 is ANQGSEA in the germline V gene. DNA of the CDR3: TGCAGCGTCGATAGCGGGATGGTGTCCTACAATGAGCAGTTCTTC. It yields the protein CSVDSGMVSYNEQFF.

The V and J genes are TRBV28 and TRBJ2-1; D gene uncertain. CDR1 and CDR2 (germline): MDHEN, SYDVKM. V was cut by 6 bases and J by 4 bases, with 10 bases left in between. This CDR3 is 13 amino acids long. The CDR3 DNA sequence: TGTGCCAGCAGGGTAGACTCGTACAATGAGCAGTTCTTC. This encodes CASRVDSYNEQFF.

The CDR3 loop is CASSTGDQPQHF. The CDR3 DNA is TGTGCCAGCAGTACAGGGGATCAGCCCCAGCATTTT. The chain couples TRBV27 to TRBJ1-5; 7 bases line up with TRBD1. Germline V gives CDR1 MNHEY, CDR2 SMNVEV (reference sequence). The CDR3 length is 12 residues. V shed 5 bases, J shed 5 bases, and the junction held 0 bases outside the gene matches.

The chain couples TRBV11-2 to TRBJ2-7, with TRBD1 matching over 9 bases. CDR1 and CDR2 from the germline V gene are SGHAT and FQNNGV. The CDR3 has 14 amino acids. Trimming cost V 7 bases and J 2 bases; bases outside gene matches: 6. The CDR3 protein is CASNLGTGTYEQYF. The CDR3 DNA follows: TGTGCCAGCAACTTGGGGACAGGGACCTACGAGCAGTACTTC. Filled out from reference TRBV11-2 and TRBJ2-7, the complete variable domain reads EAGVAQSPRYKIIEKRQSVAFWCNPISGHATLYWYQQILGQGPKLLIQFQNNGVVDDSQLPKDRFSAERLKGVDSTLKIQPAKLEDSAVYLCASNLGTGTYEQYFGPGTRLTVT.

The V gene is TRBV7-9, the J gene TRBJ1-2; D is perhaps TRBD1 (5 bases). Germline values: CDR1 SEHNR, CDR2 FQNEAQ (reference sequence). This CDR3 is built from 15 residues. V was trimmed by 1 base and J by 4 bases, leaving 13 bases between them. The CDR3 DNA follows: TGTGCCAGCAGCTTAGTAGGGGATTATGGCTATGGCTACACCTTC. This translates into CASSLVGDYGYGYTF. Filled out from reference TRBV7-9 and TRBJ1-2, the complete variable domain reads DTGVSQNPRHKITKRGQNVTFRCDPISEHNRLYWYRQTLGQGPEFLTYFQNEAQLEKSRLLSDRFSAERPKGSFSTLEIQRTEQGDSAMYLCASSLVGDYGYGYTFGSGTRLTVV.

A single count supports this clone. This chain joins TRBV19 and TRBJ1-5; tentative D call: TRBD1 (5 bases). In germline, CDR1 is LNHDA, CDR2 SQIVND (reference sequence). Trimming took 4 bases from V and 4 from J, leaving 11 bases between them. The CDR3 contains 14 residues. The CDR3 reads CASSKQGSNQPQHF. The CDR3 region has the DNA TGTGCCAGTAGTAAGCAGGGAAGTAATCAGCCCCAGCATTTT.

The sample holds one count of this clone. The chain couples TRBV19 to TRBJ2-1; 15 bases agree with TRBD2. The CDR3 is made up of 19 amino acids. The V and J ends lost 5 bases and 4 bases, in that order; junction bases with no gene match: 12. Germline loops: CDR1 LNHDA, CDR2 SQIVND (reference sequence). As DNA, the CDR3 is TGTGCCAGTAGTGCGCGCCCCGGACTAGCGGGAGGGGGATACAATGAGCAGTTCTTC. As protein: CASSARPGLAGGGYNEQFF.

This chain uses TRBV19 with TRBJ1-2; TRBD1 matches at 8 bases. Germline lookup yields CDR1 LNHDA and CDR2 SQIVND (reference sequence). This CDR3 comprises 14 residues. Germline trimming cut 1 base from V and 7 bases from J; bases unmatched to any gene: 5. The CDR3 DNA reads TGTGCCAGTAGTATAGCGAGGACAGGGAGTGGCTACACCTTC. It translates to CASSIARTGSGYTF.

The chain joins TRBV6-5 to TRBJ1-2; D might be TRBD1 (5 bases). The CDR3 is made up of 12 amino acids. CDR1 and CDR2 from the germline V gene are MNHEY and SVGAGI. Trimming cost V 7 bases and J 9 bases, with 15 bases left between them. CDR3 protein: CASNVGGESYTF. The CDR3, as DNA: TGTGCCAGCAATGTGGGGGGAGAGAGCTACACCTTC.

V gene TRBV10-3 combines with J gene TRBJ2-7, with 7 bases fitting TRBD1. From germline, CDR1 is ENHRY and CDR2 SYGVKD. The V and J ends lost 6 bases and 2 bases, in that order; junction bases with no gene match: 10. The CDR3 loop spans 15 amino acids. The CDR3 sequence: CAIRNGQDLTYEQYF. For the CDR3, the DNA is TGTGCCATCAGAAATGGACAGGATTTAACCTACGAGCAGTACTTC.

The CDR3 protein is CASSSRYSYGYTF. The CDR3 DNA follows: TGTGCCAGCAGTTCCAGGTATAGCTATGGCTACACCTTC. The chain uses TRBV27 and TRBJ1-2; no definite D call. The CDR3 contains 13 residues. Trimming removed 4 bases from V and 4 bases from J, with 10 bases in between. Germline assignment: CDR1 MNHEY and CDR2 SMNVEV (reference sequence).

The V call is TRBV19, the J call TRBJ1-5; a weak D match, TRBD1 (6 bases). There are 14 residues in the CDR3. V lost 3 bases to trimming and J lost 3 bases, with 9 bases between them. Germline values: CDR1 LNHDA, CDR2 SQIVND (reference sequence). Here the CDR3 DNA reads TGTGCCAGTAGTATTGGACAGAACAATCAGCCCCAGCATTTT. It translates to CASSIGQNNQPQHF.

The CDR3, as DNA: TGTGCCAGCAGGGAATTAGGACAGGGTAACAATGAGCAGTTCTTC. It translates to CASRELGQGNNEQFF. The V gene is TRBV7-9, the J gene TRBJ2-1; the match to TRBD1 covers 8 bases. Germline values: CDR1 SEHNR, CDR2 FQNEAQ (reference sequence). The V segment lost 6 bases and the J segment 5 bases; nucleotides outside the gene matches: 9. CDR3 size: 15 residues.

The gene calls are TRBV4-2 and TRBJ2-1; 12 bases are a match to TRBD2. The V gene end was trimmed by 2 bases and the J gene end by 6 bases; junction bases not matched to a gene: 5. CDR1 and CDR2 from the germline V gene are LGHNA and YNFKEQ. The CDR3 totals 16 residues. The chain's CDR3 is CASSQRTSGTFNEQFF. The DNA for the CDR3 is TGTGCCAGCAGCCAAAGGACTAGCGGGACGTTCAATGAGCAGTTCTTC.

The chain has TRBV2 and TRBJ1-5; 8 bases map to TRBD1. CDR1 is SNHLY, CDR2 FYNNEI, per germline. This CDR3 has 14 amino acids. V shed 6 bases, J shed 7 bases, and the junction held 8 bases outside the gene matches. Here the CDR3 DNA reads TGTGCCAGCAGACGTGACAGGGGTGTGCAGCCCCAGCATTTT. This gives the protein CASRRDRGVQPQHF.

The sample holds a few counts of this clone. The chain links TRBV7-8 to TRBJ1-2; no clear D. This CDR3 spans 15 amino acids. From germline, CDR1 is SGHVS and CDR2 FQNEAQ. Trimming took 2 bases from V and 4 from J, leaving 14 bases between them. CDR3 DNA sequence: TGTGCCAGCAGCTTAACCACACTGAGCGGCTATGGCTACACCTTC. It codes for CASSLTTLSGYGYTF.